This T cell receptor beta chain was found in a study of blood T cell repertoires in COVID-19. Study context: From the United States, Italy and Spain came samples of acute and convalescent COVID-19.

The CDR3 extends over 13 amino acids. Germline V CDR1 and CDR2: SGHKS, YYEKEE (reference sequence). V was shortened by 4 bases and J by 6 bases, with 10 bases between the two germline ends. In the authors' workflow: The assay estimated nucleated cells by amplifying reference gene primers. The repertoire was sequenced with immunoSEQ multiplex PCR; TCRdb's copy has only in-frame clones and lacks some. Clone size and V and J calls were adopted from that table, with D and trimming inferred from the DNA. The data show roughly 110,000 clones, 70% to 90% seen once. This TCR was sampled from a man aged 40-49 years with active or convalescent COVID-19. This chain joins TRBV5-5 and TRBJ2-2; D unclear. The sequencing input was peripheral blood. This CDR3 reads CASSPSTPGELFF. The CDR3 DNA reads as TGTGCCAGCAGCCCCTCCACTCCCGGGGAGCTGTTTTTT.